The source of this T cell receptor beta chain is a study of T cells in Graves' hyperthyroidism and ophthalmopathy. From germline, CDR1 is MNHNS and CDR2 SASEGT. V was pared by 5 bases and J by 6 bases, with 20 bases between. The CDR3 spans 16 residues. Amplification yielded TCR beta CDR3 regions, with RNA transcripts as the source. Researchers ran a first-round RT-PCR on the TCR CDR3 using the HTBI primer set. From the multiplex PCR reads, TCRdb called clonotypes with MiXCR, one entry per CDR3 protein. The sample contains about 500,000 distinct CDR3 sequences, about 16% of which appear only once. This clonotype has more than one count but fewer than ten. The antigen remains undetermined. General study results and limits: Blood samples included most of the expanded thyroid clonotypes exceeding 0.001.

This sequence joins TRBV6-1 and TRBJ2-1; maybe TRBD1 (6 bases). The sequenced material came from blood. The clonotype comes from a woman in her 30s with Graves' ophthalmopathy. CDR3 sequence reads: CASSLTGFPFVNEQFF. Written as DNA, the CDR3 is TGTGCCAGCAGTTTAACAGGGTTTCCGTTCGTCAATGAGCAGTTCTTC.